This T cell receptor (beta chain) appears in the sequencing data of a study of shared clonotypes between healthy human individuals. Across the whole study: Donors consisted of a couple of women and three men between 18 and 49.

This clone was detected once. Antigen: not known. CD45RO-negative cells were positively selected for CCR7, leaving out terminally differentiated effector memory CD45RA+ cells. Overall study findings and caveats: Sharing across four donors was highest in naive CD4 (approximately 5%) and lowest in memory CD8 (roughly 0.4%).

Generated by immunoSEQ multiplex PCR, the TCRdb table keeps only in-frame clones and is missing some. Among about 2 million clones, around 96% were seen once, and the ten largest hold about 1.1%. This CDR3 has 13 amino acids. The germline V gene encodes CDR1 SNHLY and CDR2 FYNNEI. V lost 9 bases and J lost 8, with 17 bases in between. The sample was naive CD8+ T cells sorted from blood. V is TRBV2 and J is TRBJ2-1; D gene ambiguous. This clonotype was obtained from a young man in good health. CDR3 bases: TGTGCCAGAACGCGTGAGAATATGCATGAGCAGTTCTTC. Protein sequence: CARTRENMHEQFF.